The next 10 T cell receptor beta chains were all read from a single sample in a study of T cells in Graves' hyperthyroidism and ophthalmopathy. What was amplified from RNA transcripts were TCR beta CDR3 regions. Carried out on the TCR CDR3, a first-round RT-PCR used the HTBI primer set. TCRdb re-derived calls from the multiplex PCR reads in MiXCR, one entry per CDR3 protein. The sample holds almost 500,000 distinct CDR3 sequences, less than 25% seen once. The sample taken for sequencing was blood. These TCRs come from a woman in her seventies with Graves' ophthalmopathy.

This clonotype was recorded a few times. The chain's CDR3 is CASSSSGAYYEQYF. In nucleotides, the CDR3 is TGTGCCAGCAGCAGTAGCGGAGCCTACTACGAGCAGTACTTC. The chain couples TRBV12-3 or TRBV12-4 to TRBJ2-7; perhaps TRBD2 as D (6 bases). The CDR3 is 14 amino acids. V gave up 6 bases and J gave up 3 bases, with 15 bases separating them.

This clonotype came up many times. The CDR3 nucleotides read TGTGCCAGCAGCGGGCGTCCCGGGGGGGACACTGAAGCTTTCTTT. This codes for CASSGRPGGDTEAFF. The chain has TRBV11-2 and TRBJ1-1; tentatively, D is TRBD1 (5 bases). Germline CDR1 and CDR2: SGHAT and FQNNGV. The CDR3 length is 15 residues. V lost 5 bases, J lost 3 bases, and 16 bases lay in between. The entire variable domain, with the rest obtained from reference TRBV11-2 and TRBJ1-1, is as follows: EAGVAQSPRYKIIEKRQSVAFWCNPISGHATLYWYQQILGQGPKLLIQFQNNGVVDDSQLPKDRFSAERLKGVDSTLKIQPAKLEDSAVYLCASSGRPGGDTEAFFGQGTRLTVV.

The chain employs TRBV25-1 and TRBJ2-2; TRBD2 agrees at 9 bases. Germline values: CDR1 MGHDK, CDR2 SYGVNS. Germline trimming cut 3 bases from V and 5 bases from J; bases unmatched to any gene: 7. The CDR3 spans 16 residues. This CDR3 reads CASSDYLAGYTGELFF. The CDR3 DNA follows: TGTGCCAGCAGTGATTATCTAGCGGGATATACCGGGGAGCTGTTTTTT.

Many counts were recorded for this clonotype. The V gene is TRBV3-1, the J gene TRBJ2-5, with TRBD1 matching over 12 bases. CDR1 is LGHDT and CDR2 is YNNKEL in the germline V gene (reference sequence). The CDR3 is 15 residues long. With 1 base clipped from V and 6 bases from J, the junction kept 3 bases outside the gene matches. CDR3 nucleotides: TGTGCCAGCAGCCAAGGCGGGACAGGGGGCCAGACCCAGTACTTC. Its translation: CASSQGGTGGQTQYF.

The rearrangement joins TRBV7-9 to TRBJ1-2; 9 bases match TRBD1. The J segment lost 4 bases and the V segment lost 6 bases, leaving 12 bases of the junction unmatched. The germline CDR1 and CDR2 sequences are SEHNR and FQNEAQ (reference sequence). This CDR3 is built from 16 residues. The CDR3 nucleotides read TGTGCCAGCAGAGGAGGAGGACAGGGGCTATCCTATGGCTACACCTTC. Encoded protein: CASRGGGQGLSYGYTF.

This chain links TRBV9 with TRBJ2-3; the match to TRBD1 covers 7 bases. The CDR3 has 15 amino acids. J was trimmed by 6 bases and V by 0 bases; bases with no gene match: 7. The germline V gene encodes CDR1 SGDLS and CDR2 YYNGEE. This CDR3 is CASSVVEGARDTQYF. The CDR3, as DNA: TGTGCCAGCAGCGTAGTCGAGGGGGCGCGGGATACGCAGTATTTT.

The rearrangement links TRBV6-2 or TRBV6-3 to TRBJ2-3; 8 bases agree with TRBD2. This CDR3 is 16 amino acids long. The V gene end was trimmed by 6 bases and the J gene end by 3 bases; junction bases not matched to a gene: 11. Germline V gives CDR1 MNHEY, CDR2 SVGEGT. In DNA form, the CDR3 reads TGTGCCAGCAGACCTGGGGGCCGCGGGAGGACAGATACGCAGTATTTT. Protein product: CASRPGGRGRTDTQYF.

The genes are TRBV7-9 and TRBJ1-2; D gene uncertain. V gave up 8 bases and J gave up 4 bases, with 8 bases separating them. CDR3 length equals 11 residues. The germline CDR1 and CDR2 sequences are SEHNR and FQNEAQ (reference sequence). The CDR3 spells CASGFSYGYTF. The CDR3 nucleotides read TGTGCCAGCGGGTTTTCCTATGGCTACACCTTC.

This clonotype was seen at least ten times. This rearrangement joins TRBV6-6 to TRBJ2-7; D may be TRBD2 (6 bases). V lost 2 bases and J lost 5, with 10 bases in between. In germline, CDR1 is MNHNY, CDR2 SVGAGI (reference sequence). The CDR3 extends over 13 amino acids. CDR3 sequence reads: CASSYARLDEQYF. DNA for the CDR3: TGTGCCAGCAGTTACGCACGACTAGACGAGCAGTACTTC.

This clonotype has a handful of counts. V gene TRBV14 combines with J gene TRBJ1-1; D unclear. The V and J ends lost 1 base and 1 base respectively, with 7 bases between them. This CDR3 has 14 amino acids. CDR1 is SGHDN, CDR2 FVKESK, per germline. CDR3 residues: CASSQVSTNTEAFF. DNA of the CDR3: TGTGCCAGCAGCCAAGTCTCCACGAACACTGAAGCTTTCTTT.